This TCR beta chain is from a study of T cells after yellow fever vaccination. Overall study findings and caveats: Contamination of FACS-sorted repertoires by abundant clonotypes from the bulk population could occur.

This CDR3 region has 14 residues. Germline lookup yields CDR1 SGHTA and CDR2 FQGNSA. V was trimmed by 6 bases and J by 4 bases, leaving 13 bases between them. This clonotype came up many times. The antigen is unknown. 5'RACE template switching generated TCR cDNA, adding a universal primer site and UMIs. From the 5' RACE reads, TCRdb called clonotypes with MiXCR, one entry per CDR3 protein. The sample includes 450,000 to 650,000 distinct CDR3 sequences, 21% seen only once; the top ten take about a sixth. The receptor's source is a man between 18 and 29 years old who received the YFV17D yellow fever vaccine. The input for sequencing was PBMCs, taken more than 20 days after the first yellow fever vaccination. This rearrangement joins TRBV7-2 to TRBJ2-1; D is perhaps TRBD1 (6 bases). CDR3 region: CASSSDSRYNEQFF. The DNA for the CDR3 is TGTGCCAGCAGTTCGGACAGTAGATACAATGAGCAGTTCTTC.